This T cell receptor (beta chain) derives from a study of radiotherapy plus CTLA-4 blockade in lung cancer. For the study at large: Objective response rate was around 20%; disease control rate, 31%.

Focal radiation was given together with CTLA-4 blockade (ipilimumab) to patients with chemo-refractory metastatic non-small-cell lung cancer. Produced via immunoSEQ multiplex PCR; TCRdb's table is partial and in-frame only. The sample lists around 72,000 clones, roughly 75% occurring once. The CDR3 is made up of 15 amino acids. The germline gives CDR1 SGDLS, CDR2 YYNGEE. V dropped 0 bases and J dropped 1 base, with 10 bases sitting between them. Points from the study as a whole: Interferon-beta and early blood T cell clone dynamics reportedly predicted response best.

Notes on this clone: The antigen is not known.

The V gene is TRBV9, the J gene TRBJ1-1; no firm D call. Sequences were derived from peripheral blood, sampled from a patient treated with radiotherapy plus ipilimumab. This TCR was sampled from a human donor with non-small cell lung cancer who had a complete response to radiotherapy plus ipilimumab. The CDR3 DNA reads as TGTGCCAGCAGCGTAGATGCCGAATCGAACACTGAAGCTTTCTTT. Its protein is CASSVDAESNTEAFF.